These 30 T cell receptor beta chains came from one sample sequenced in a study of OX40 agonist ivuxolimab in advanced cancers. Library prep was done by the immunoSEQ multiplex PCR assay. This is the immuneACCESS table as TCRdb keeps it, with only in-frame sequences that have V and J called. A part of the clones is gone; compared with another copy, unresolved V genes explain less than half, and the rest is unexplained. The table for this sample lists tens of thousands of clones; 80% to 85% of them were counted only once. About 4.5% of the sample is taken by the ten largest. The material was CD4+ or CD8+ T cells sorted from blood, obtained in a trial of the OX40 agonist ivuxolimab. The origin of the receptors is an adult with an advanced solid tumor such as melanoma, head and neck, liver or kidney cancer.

The DNA of the CDR3 is TGTGCCAGCAGCTTCCAGTACAATGAGCAGTTCTTC. This gives the protein CASSFQYNEQFF. The V call is TRBV5-6, the J call TRBJ2-1; D ambiguous. The V gene's germline CDR1 is SGHDT and CDR2 YYEEEE. The V end was cut by 2 bases, the J end by 4 bases, with 4 bases between. The CDR3 has 12 residues.

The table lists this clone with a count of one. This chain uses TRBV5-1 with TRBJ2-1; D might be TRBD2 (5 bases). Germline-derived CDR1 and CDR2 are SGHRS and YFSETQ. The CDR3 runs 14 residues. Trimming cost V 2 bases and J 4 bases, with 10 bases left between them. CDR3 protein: CASSFGRGYNEQFF. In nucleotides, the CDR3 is TGCGCCAGCAGCTTCGGTCGGGGTTACAATGAGCAGTTCTTC.

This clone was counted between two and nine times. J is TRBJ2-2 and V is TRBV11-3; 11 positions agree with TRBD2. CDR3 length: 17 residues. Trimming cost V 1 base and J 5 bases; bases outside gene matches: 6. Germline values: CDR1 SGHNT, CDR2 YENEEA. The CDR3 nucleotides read TGTGCCAGCAGCTTAGGACTTCTAGCGGGAGGAACCGGGGAGCTGTTTTTT. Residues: CASSLGLLAGGTGELFF. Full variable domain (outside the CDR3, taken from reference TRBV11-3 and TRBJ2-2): EAGVVQSPRYKIIEKKQPVAFWCNPISGHNTLYWYLQNLGQGPELLIRYENEEAVDDSQLPKDRFSAERLKGVDSTLKIQPAELGDSAVYLCASSLGLLAGGTGELFFGEGSRLTVL.

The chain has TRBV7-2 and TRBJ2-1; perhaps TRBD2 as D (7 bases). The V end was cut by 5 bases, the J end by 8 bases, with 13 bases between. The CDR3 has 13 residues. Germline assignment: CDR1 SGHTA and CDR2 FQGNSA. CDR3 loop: CASSPSGGDEQFF. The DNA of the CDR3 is TGTGCCAGCAGCCCCTCGGGGGGCGATGAGCAGTTCTTC.

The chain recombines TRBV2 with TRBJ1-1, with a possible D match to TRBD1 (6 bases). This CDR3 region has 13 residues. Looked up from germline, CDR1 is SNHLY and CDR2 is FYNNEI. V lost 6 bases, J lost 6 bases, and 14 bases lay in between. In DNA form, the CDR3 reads TGTGCCAGCAGCACGGTCGGACAGCCTGAAGCTTTCTTT. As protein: CASSTVGQPEAFF.

The DNA of the CDR3 is TGTGCCAGCAGTACTAGCGGGAGTTACAATGAGCAGTTCTTC. This gives the protein CASSTSGSYNEQFF. The gene calls are TRBV6-5 and TRBJ2-1, with 11 positions matching TRBD2. Germline CDR1 reads MNHEY; CDR2 reads SVGAGI. With V trimmed by 5 bases and J by 4 bases, 1 base remained unmatched. The CDR3 contains 14 residues.

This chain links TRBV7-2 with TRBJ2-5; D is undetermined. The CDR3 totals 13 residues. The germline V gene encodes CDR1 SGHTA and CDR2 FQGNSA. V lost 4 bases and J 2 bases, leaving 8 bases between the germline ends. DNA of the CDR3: TGTGCCAGCAGCTCCCCTCTACAAGAGACCCAGTACTTC. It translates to CASSSPLQETQYF.

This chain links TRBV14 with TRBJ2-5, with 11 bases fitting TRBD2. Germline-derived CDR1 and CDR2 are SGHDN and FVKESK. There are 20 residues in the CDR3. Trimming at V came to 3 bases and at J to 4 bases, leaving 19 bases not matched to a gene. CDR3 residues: CASSQTIPGLAGLRRETQYF. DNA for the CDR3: TGTGCCAGCAGCCAGACGATTCCAGGACTAGCGGGCCTTAGGCGAGAGACCCAGTACTTC.

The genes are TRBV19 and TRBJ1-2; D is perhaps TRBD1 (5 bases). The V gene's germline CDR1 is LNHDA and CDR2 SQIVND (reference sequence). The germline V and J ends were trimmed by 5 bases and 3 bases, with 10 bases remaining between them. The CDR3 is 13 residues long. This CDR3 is CASSVTRDYGYTF. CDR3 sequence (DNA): TGTGCCAGTAGTGTGACCAGGGACTATGGCTACACCTTC.

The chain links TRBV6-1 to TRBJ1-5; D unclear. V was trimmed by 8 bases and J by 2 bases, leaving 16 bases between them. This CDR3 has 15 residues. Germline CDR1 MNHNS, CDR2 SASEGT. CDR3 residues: CASRSMVSGNQPQHF. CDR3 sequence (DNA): TGTGCCAGCCGCTCGATGGTTTCGGGCAATCAGCCCCAGCATTTT.

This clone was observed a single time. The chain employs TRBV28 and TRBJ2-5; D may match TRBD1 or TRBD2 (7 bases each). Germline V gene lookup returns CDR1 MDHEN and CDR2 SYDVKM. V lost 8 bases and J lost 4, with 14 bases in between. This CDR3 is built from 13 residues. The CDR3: CASGGGGRETQYF. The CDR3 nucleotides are TGTGCCAGCGGGGGAGGGGGCCGAGAGACCCAGTACTTC.

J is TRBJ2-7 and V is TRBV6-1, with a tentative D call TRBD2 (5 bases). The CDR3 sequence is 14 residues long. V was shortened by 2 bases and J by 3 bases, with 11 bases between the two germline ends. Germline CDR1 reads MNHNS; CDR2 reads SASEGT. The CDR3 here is CASSETLLGYEQYF. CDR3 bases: TGTGCCAGCAGTGAAACCTTACTAGGCTACGAGCAGTACTTC.

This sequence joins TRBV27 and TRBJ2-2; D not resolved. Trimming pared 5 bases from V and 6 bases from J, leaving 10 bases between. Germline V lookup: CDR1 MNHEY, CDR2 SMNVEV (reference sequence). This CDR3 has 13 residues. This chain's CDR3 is CASSLYGPGELFF. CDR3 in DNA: TGTGCCAGCAGTCTCTACGGTCCCGGGGAGCTGTTTTTT.

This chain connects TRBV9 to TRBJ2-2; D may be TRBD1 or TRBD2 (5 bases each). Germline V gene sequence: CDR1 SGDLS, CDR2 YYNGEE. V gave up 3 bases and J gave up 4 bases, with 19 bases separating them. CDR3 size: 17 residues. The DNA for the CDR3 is TGTGCCAGCAGCGCCCCCGAGAGGGGCCAGAGCACCGGGGAGCTGTTTTTT. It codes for CASSAPERGQSTGELFF.

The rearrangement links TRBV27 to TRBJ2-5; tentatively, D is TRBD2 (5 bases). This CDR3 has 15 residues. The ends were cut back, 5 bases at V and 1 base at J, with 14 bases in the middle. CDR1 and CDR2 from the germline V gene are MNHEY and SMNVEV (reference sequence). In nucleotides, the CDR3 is TGTGCCAGCAGTCACCCGGGGAGCGGCCAAGAGACCCAGTACTTC. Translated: CASSHPGSGQETQYF.

This CDR3 reads CASSKEEEAASSYEQYF. The CDR3 coding sequence is TGTGCCAGCAGCAAAGAAGAGGAGGCAGCAAGCTCCTACGAGCAGTACTTC. This sequence joins TRBV21-1 and TRBJ2-7; the table calls TRBD2, which could not be checked here. TRBV21-1 is assigned pseudogene status. This CDR3 contains 17 residues.

Written as DNA, the CDR3 is TGTGCCAGCAGCTTAGCGTCAGGGAGTAGCTATGGCTACACCTTC. Translation gives CASSLASGSSYGYTF. The gene calls are TRBV7-9 and TRBJ1-2, with a weak D call TRBD1 (5 bases). Germline CDR1 and CDR2: SEHNR and FQNEAQ (reference sequence). Trimming stripped 0 bases from V and 4 bases from J, with 12 bases between. This CDR3 is 15 amino acids long.

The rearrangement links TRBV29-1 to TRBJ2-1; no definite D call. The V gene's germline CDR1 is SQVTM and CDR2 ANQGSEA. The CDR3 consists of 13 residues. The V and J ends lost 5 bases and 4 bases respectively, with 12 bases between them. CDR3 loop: CSVRRPEYNEQFF. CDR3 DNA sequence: TGCAGCGTTAGACGACCCGAATACAATGAGCAGTTCTTC.

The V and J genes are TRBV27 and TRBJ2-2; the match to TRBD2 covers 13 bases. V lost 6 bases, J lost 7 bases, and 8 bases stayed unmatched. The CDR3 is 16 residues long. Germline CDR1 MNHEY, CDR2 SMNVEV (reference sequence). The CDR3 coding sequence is TGTGCCAGCAGACTACTAGCGGGGGGGCCCGGCGGGGAGCTGTTTTTT. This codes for CASRLLAGGPGGELFF.

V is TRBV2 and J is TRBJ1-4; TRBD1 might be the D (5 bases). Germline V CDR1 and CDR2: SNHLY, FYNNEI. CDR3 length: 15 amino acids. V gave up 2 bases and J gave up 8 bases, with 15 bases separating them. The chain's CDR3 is CASSERGGTQEKLFF. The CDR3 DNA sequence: TGTGCCAGCAGTGAAAGGGGTGGGACTCAAGAAAAACTGTTTTTT.

The CDR3 region is CASGGGSTYEQYF. CDR3 nucleotides: TGTGCCAGCGGCGGGGGATCTACCTACGAGCAGTACTTC. The chain uses TRBV6-1 and TRBJ2-7; TRBD2 matches at 7 bases. CDR1 is MNHNS and CDR2 is SASEGT in the germline V gene. The V and J ends lost 8 bases and 2 bases, in that order; junction bases with no gene match: 6. This CDR3 region has 13 residues.

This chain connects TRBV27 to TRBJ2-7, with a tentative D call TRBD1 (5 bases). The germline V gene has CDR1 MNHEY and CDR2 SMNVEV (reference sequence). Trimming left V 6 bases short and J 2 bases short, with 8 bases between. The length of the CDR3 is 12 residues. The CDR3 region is CASRQGAYEQYF. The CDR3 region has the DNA TGTGCCAGCAGGCAAGGGGCCTACGAGCAGTACTTC.

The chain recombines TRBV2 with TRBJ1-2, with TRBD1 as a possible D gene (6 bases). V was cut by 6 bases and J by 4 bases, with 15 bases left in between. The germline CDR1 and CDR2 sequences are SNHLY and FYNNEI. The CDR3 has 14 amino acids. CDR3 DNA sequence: TGTGCCAGCAGCGGGGCCCTAGGGGGCTATGGCTACACCTTC. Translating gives CASSGALGGYGYTF.

The CDR3 region has the DNA TGCGCCAGCAGCCAATCCCACCCCCTAGCGGACAATGAGCAGTTCTTC. This translates into CASSQSHPLADNEQFF. This sequence joins TRBV4-1 and TRBJ2-1; 7 bases agree with TRBD2. This CDR3 has 16 residues. After removal of 2 bases from V and 5 bases from J, the junction contained 9 bases not matched to a gene. CDR1 and CDR2 from the germline V gene are MGHRA and YSYEKL.

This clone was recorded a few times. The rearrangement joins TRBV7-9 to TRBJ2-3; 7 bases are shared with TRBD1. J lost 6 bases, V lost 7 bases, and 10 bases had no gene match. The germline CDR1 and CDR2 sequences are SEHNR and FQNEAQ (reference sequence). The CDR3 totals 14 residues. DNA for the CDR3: TGTGCCAGCACCCAAACGACAGGGTCGGATACGCAGTATTTT. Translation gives CASTQTTGSDTQYF.

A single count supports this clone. CDR3: CASRLGTGGDEQFF. The DNA of the CDR3 is TGTGCCAGCCGGCTCGGGACAGGGGGCGATGAGCAGTTCTTC. The chain carries TRBV5-6 and TRBJ2-1; TRBD1 agrees at 12 bases. With V trimmed by 7 bases and J by 8 bases, 7 bases remained unmatched. The CDR3 covers 14 residues. In germline, CDR1 is SGHDT, CDR2 YYEEEE.

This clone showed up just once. CDR3 nucleotides: TGTGCCAGCAGCAAAGAGGTGGAGGAGCGGTGGGTGGAGACCCAGTACTTC. This sequence encodes CASSKEVEERWVETQYF. The chain combines TRBV21-1 with TRBJ2-5; the D segment call TRBD2 is taken from the table without a DNA check. TRBV21-1 counts as a pseudogene. The CDR3 is 17 amino acids.

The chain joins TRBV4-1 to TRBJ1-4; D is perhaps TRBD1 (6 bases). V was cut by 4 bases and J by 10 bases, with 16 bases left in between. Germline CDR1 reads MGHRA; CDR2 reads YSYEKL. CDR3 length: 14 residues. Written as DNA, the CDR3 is TGCGCCAGCAGCCCAACAGGGACCGGGGGAAAACTGTTTTTT. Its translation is CASSPTGTGGKLFF.

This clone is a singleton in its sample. The CDR3 nucleotides read TGTGCCAGCAGCTTGGCAGGGACTATCCCTTCCAATGAGCAGTTCTTC. Encoded protein: CASSLAGTIPSNEQFF. This chain connects TRBV5-4 to TRBJ2-1, with 7 bases aligning to TRBD2. This CDR3 region has 16 residues. The J segment lost 6 bases and the V segment lost 0 bases, leaving 9 bases of the junction unmatched. In germline, CDR1 is SGHNT, CDR2 YYREEE (reference sequence).

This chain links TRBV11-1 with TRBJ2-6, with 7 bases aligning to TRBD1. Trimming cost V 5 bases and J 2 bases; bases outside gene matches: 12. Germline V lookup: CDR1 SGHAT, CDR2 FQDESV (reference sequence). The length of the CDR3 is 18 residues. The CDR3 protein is CASSPRGQGLAGANVLTF. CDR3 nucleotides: TGTGCCAGCAGCCCTAGGGGGCAGGGCTTGGCTGGGGCCAACGTCCTGACTTTC.